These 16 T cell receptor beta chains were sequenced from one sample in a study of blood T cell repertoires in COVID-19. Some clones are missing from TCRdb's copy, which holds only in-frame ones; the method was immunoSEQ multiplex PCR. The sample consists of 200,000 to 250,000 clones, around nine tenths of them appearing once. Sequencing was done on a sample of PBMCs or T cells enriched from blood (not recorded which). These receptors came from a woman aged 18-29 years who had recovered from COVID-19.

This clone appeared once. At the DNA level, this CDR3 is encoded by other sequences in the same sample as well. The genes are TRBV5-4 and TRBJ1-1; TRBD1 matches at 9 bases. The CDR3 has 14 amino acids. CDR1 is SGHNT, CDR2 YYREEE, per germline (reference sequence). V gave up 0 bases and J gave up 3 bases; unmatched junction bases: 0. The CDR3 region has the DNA TGTGCCAGCAGCTTGGGGACAGGGGACACTGAAGCTTTCTTT. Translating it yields CASSLGTGDTEAFF.

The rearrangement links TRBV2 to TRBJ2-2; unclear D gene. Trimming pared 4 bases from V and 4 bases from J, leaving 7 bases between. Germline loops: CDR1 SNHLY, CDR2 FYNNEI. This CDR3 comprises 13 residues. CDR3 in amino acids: CASSATITGELFF. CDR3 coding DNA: TGTGCCAGCAGTGCTACTATCACCGGGGAGCTGTTTTTT.

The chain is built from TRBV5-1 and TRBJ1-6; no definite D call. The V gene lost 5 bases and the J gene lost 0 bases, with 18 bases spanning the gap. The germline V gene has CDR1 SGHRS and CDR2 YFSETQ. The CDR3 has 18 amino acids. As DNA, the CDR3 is TGCGCCAGCAGTTTGAATCACCTACCGAGCTCCTATAATTCACCCCTCCACTTT. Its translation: CASSLNHLPSSYNSPLHF.

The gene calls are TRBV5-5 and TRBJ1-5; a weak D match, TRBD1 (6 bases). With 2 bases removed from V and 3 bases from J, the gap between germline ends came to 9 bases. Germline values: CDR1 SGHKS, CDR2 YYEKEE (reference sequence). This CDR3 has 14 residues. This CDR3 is CASSFYRDNQPQHF. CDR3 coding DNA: TGTGCCAGCAGCTTTTACAGGGACAATCAGCCCCAGCATTTT.

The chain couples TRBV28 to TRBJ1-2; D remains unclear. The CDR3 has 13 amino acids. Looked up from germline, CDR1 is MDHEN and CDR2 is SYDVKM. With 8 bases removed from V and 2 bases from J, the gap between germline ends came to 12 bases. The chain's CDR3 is CASRQPGNYGYTF. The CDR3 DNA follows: TGTGCCAGCCGGCAGCCGGGGAACTATGGCTACACCTTC.

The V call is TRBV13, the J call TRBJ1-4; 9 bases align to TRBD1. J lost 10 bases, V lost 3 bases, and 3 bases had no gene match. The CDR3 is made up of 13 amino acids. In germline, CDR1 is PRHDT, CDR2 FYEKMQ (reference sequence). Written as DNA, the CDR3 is TGTGCCAGCAGCTTGGGACAGGGCGTAAAACTGTTTTTT. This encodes CASSLGQGVKLFF.

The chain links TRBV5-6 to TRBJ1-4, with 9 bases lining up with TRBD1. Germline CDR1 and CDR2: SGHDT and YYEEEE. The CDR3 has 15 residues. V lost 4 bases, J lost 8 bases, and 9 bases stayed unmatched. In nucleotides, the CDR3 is TGTGCCAGCAGCCGACCTACAGGGGGCAGGGAAAAACTGTTTTTT. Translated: CASSRPTGGREKLFF.

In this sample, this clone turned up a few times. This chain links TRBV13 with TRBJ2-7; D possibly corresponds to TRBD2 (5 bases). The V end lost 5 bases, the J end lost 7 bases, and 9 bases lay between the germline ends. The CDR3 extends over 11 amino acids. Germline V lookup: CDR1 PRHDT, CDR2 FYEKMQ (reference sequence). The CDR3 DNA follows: TGTGCCAGCAGCCAGAGAGGGGAGCAGTACTTC. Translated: CASSQRGEQYF.

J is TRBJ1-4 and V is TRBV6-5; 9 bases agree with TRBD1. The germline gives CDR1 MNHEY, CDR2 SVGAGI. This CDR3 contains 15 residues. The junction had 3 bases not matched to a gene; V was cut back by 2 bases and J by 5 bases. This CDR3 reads CASSYLTGGNEKLFF. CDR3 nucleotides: TGTGCCAGCAGTTACCTGACAGGGGGGAATGAAAAACTGTTTTTT.

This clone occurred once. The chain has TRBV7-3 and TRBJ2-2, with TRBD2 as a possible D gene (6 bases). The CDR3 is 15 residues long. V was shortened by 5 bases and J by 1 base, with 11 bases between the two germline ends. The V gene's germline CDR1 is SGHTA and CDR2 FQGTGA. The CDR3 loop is CASSPTSLNTGELFF. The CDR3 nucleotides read TGTGCCAGCAGCCCGACTAGTTTGAACACCGGGGAGCTGTTTTTT.

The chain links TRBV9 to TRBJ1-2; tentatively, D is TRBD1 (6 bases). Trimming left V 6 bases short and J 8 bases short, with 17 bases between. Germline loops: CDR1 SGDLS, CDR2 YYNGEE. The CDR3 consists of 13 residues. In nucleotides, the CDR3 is TGTGCCAGCAAAACCACAGGGACGGCCGGCTACACCTTC. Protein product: CASKTTGTAGYTF.

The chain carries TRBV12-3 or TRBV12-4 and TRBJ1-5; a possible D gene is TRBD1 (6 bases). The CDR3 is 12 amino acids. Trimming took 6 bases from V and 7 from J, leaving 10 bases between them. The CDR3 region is CASSQGGQPQHF. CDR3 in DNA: TGTGCCAGCAGCCAAGGGGGACAGCCCCAGCATTTT.

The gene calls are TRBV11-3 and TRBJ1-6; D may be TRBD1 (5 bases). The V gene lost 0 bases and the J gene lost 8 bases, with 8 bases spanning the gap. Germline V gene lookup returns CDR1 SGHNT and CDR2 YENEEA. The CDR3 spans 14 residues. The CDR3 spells CASSLEGADSPLHF. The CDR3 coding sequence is TGTGCCAGCAGCTTAGAAGGGGCAGATTCACCCCTCCACTTT.

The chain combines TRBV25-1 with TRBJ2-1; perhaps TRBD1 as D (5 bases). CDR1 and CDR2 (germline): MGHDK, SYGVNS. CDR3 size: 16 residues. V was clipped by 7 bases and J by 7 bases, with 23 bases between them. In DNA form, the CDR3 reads TGTGCCAGCACCCCAGTTTGGGGCGCAGGAAATAATGAGCAGTTCTTC. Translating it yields CASTPVWGAGNNEQFF.

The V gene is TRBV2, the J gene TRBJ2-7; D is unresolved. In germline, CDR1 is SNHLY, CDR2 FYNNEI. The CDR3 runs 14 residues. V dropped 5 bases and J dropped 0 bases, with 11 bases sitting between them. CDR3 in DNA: TGTGCCAGCAGTTCGCTACGTAGCTCCTACGAGCAGTACTTC. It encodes CASSSLRSSYEQYF.

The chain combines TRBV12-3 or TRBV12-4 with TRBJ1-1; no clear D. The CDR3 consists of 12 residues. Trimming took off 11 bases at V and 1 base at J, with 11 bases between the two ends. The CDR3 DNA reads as TGTGCCGTTTCCCACACGAACACTGAAGCTTTCTTT. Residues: CAVSHTNTEAFF.